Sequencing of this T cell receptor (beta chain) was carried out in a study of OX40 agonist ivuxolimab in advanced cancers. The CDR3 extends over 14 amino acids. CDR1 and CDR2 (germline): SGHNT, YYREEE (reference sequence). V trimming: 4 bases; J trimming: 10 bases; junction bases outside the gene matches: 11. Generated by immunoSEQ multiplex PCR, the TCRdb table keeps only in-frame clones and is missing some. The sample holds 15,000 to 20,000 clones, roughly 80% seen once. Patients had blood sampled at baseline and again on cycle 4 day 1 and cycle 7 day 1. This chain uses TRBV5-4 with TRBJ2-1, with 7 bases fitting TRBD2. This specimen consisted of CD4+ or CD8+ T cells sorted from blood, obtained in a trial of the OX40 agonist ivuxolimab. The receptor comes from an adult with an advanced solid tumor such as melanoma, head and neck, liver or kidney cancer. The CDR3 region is CASSLVGGEGEQFF. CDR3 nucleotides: TGTGCCAGCAGCCTGGTCGGAGGGGAGGGCGAGCAGTTCTTC.